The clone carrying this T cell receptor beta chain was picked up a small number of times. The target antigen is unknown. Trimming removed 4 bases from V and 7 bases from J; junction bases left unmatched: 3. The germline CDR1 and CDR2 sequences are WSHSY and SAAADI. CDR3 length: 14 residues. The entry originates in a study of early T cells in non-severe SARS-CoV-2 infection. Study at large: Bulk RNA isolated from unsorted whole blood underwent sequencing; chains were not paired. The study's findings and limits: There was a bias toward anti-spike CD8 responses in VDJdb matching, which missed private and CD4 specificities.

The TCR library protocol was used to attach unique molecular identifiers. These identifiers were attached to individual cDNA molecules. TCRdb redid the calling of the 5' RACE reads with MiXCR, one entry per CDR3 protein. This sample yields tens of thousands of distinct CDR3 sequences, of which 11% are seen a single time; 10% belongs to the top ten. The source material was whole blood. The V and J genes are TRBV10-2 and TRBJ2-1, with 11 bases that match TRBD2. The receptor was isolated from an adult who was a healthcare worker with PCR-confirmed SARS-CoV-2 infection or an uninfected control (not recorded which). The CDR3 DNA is TGCGCCAGCAGTGTAGCGGGAGGGCGTAATGAGCAGTTCTTC. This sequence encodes CASSVAGGRNEQFF.